One and the same sample provided the 23 T cell receptor beta chains below, sequenced in a study of control samples from healthy donors and cancer patients. Some clones are missing from TCRdb's copy, which holds only in-frame ones; the method was immunoSEQ multiplex PCR. In the table there are 150,000 to 200,000 clones, over 85% of which are singletons. Sequenced sample: blood. The source is a man aged 25-40 years in good health.

This sequence joins TRBV5-1 and TRBJ2-1, with 8 bases that match TRBD1. The V gene's germline CDR1 is SGHRS and CDR2 YFSETQ. This CDR3 is 15 amino acids long. Trimming cost V 0 bases and J 4 bases; bases outside gene matches: 3. Written as DNA, the CDR3 is TGCGCCAGCAGCTTGGAACAGGGGGTTTACAATGAGCAGTTCTTC. Amino acids: CASSLEQGVYNEQFF.

The chain couples TRBV6-5 to TRBJ1-1, with a possible D match to TRBD1 (5 bases). The V and J ends lost 5 bases and 9 bases respectively, with 13 bases between them. CDR1 MNHEY and CDR2 SVGAGI come from the germline V gene. The CDR3 has 12 amino acids. DNA of the CDR3: TGTGCCAGCAGTACGGGGAGGACAAAAGCTTTCTTT. This codes for CASSTGRTKAFF.

The chain links TRBV7-9 to TRBJ1-1; 7 nucleotides agree with TRBD1. This CDR3 is built from 14 residues. V lost 5 bases to trimming and J lost 8 bases; unmatched junction nucleotides: 11. Germline values: CDR1 SEHNR, CDR2 FQNEAQ (reference sequence). The DNA of the CDR3 is TGTGCCAGCAGCCTAGGGACAGAGGGAAACGAAGCTTTCTTT. Encoded protein: CASSLGTEGNEAFF. Filled out from reference TRBV7-9 and TRBJ1-1, the complete variable domain reads DTGVSQNPRHKITKRGQNVTFRCDPISEHNRLYWYRQTLGQGPEFLTYFQNEAQLEKSRLLSDRFSAERPKGSFSTLEIQRTEQGDSAMYLCASSLGTEGNEAFFGQGTRLTVV.

This clone has only a few counts. The rearrangement uses TRBV19 and TRBJ1-3; D is unresolved. Germline V gives CDR1 LNHDA, CDR2 SQIVND (reference sequence). The CDR3 spans 16 residues. V gave up 4 bases and J gave up 0 bases, with 13 bases separating them. This CDR3 reads CASSRARTSSGNTIYF. In nucleotides, the CDR3 is TGTGCCAGTAGTAGAGCCCGCACGAGCTCTGGAAACACCATATATTTT. The full variable domain, completed using reference TRBV19 and TRBJ1-3, is DGGITQSPKYLFRKEGQNVTLSCEQNLNHDAMYWYRQDPGQGLRLIYYSQIVNDFQKGDIAEGYSVSREKKESFPLTVTSAQKNPTAFYLCASSRARTSSGNTIYFGEGSWLTVV.

The chain combines TRBV2 with TRBJ1-1; D unresolved. V lost 6 bases and J lost 1, with 12 bases in between. The CDR3 consists of 14 residues. Germline V gene sequence: CDR1 SNHLY, CDR2 FYNNEI. The CDR3 coding sequence is TGTGCCAGCAGCCCCCGTTGGGGGAACACTGAAGCTTTCTTT. Protein: CASSPRWGNTEAFF.

This chain connects TRBV2 to TRBJ1-2, with D unresolved. V was cut by 0 bases and J by 8 bases, with 10 bases left in between. Looked up from germline, CDR1 is SNHLY and CDR2 is FYNNEI. CDR3 length: 13 residues. CDR3 bases: TGTGCCAGCAGTGAAGCAAAGCCCGGGGGCTACACCTTC. It yields the protein CASSEAKPGGYTF. The variable domain in full, with the rest retrieved from reference TRBV2 and TRBJ1-2, is EPEVTQTPSHQVTQMGQEVILRCVPISNHLYFYWYRQILGQKVEFLVSFYNNEISEKSEIFDDQFSVERPDGSNFTLKIRSTKLEDSAMYFCASSEAKPGGYTFGSGTRLTVV.

This clone was detected once. The V and J genes are TRBV3-1 (or the pseudogene TRBV3-2) and TRBJ2-1; D is unclear. The V end was cut by 4 bases, the J end by 7 bases, with 20 bases between. The CDR3 totals 16 residues. CDR1 and CDR2 (germline): LGHDT, YNNKEL (reference sequence). CDR3 nucleotides: TGTGCCAGCAGCCCCCTCGAGACAAGATCGAGGAATGAGCAGTTCTTC. Translated, it gives CASSPLETRSRNEQFF.

This chain joins TRBV29-1 and TRBJ1-2, with no clear D. Germline V gives CDR1 SQVTM, CDR2 ANQGSEA. Trimming shortened V by 4 bases and J by 6 bases, and 9 bases separated the two germline ends. The CDR3 consists of 11 residues. DNA for the CDR3: TGCAGCGTTGCAAGGGAAAATGGCTACACCTTC. Protein sequence: CSVARENGYTF.

This clone was detected only once. The CDR3 here is CASSPPLFGDLNTEAFF. CDR3 coding DNA: TGTGCCAGCTCACCACCTCTCTTCGGGGATCTGAACACTGAAGCTTTCTTT. The chain carries TRBV18 and TRBJ1-1; no clear D. Trimming took 0 bases from V and 0 from J, leaving 14 bases between them. The CDR3 loop spans 17 amino acids. The germline gives CDR1 KGHSH, CDR2 LQKENI.

V usage is TRBV18 and J usage is TRBJ1-2; D unresolved. Germline V CDR1 and CDR2: KGHSH, LQKENI. There are 16 residues in the CDR3. Trimming left V 7 bases short and J 0 bases short, with 18 bases between. The CDR3: CASLSSPLETNYGYTF. Written as DNA, the CDR3 is TGTGCCAGCTTATCCAGCCCCTTGGAAACTAACTATGGCTACACCTTC.

For this clone: A read error may produce the germline difference seen at one junction end. This chain uses TRBV30 with TRBJ2-1; D is perhaps TRBD2 (6 bases). CDR3 length equals 11 residues. From germline, CDR1 is GTSNPN and CDR2 SVGIG (reference sequence). Here the CDR3 reads CAWSVRRELFF. The CDR3, as DNA: TGTGCCTGGAGTGTAAGACGGGAGCTGTTCTTC.

This clone was seen only once. This chain links TRBV11-3 with TRBJ2-5; 8 nucleotides match TRBD2. V lost 2 bases and J lost 4; bases outside the gene matches: 6. The CDR3 is made up of 15 amino acids. CDR1 is SGHNT, CDR2 YENEEA, per germline. CDR3 sequence: CASSLTGGPGETQYF. CDR3 bases: TGTGCCAGCAGCTTAACGGGAGGGCCAGGAGAGACCCAGTACTTC. The full variable domain, with the rest looked up from reference TRBV11-3 and TRBJ2-5, is EAGVVQSPRYKIIEKKQPVAFWCNPISGHNTLYWYLQNLGQGPELLIRYENEEAVDDSQLPKDRFSAERLKGVDSTLKIQPAELGDSAVYLCASSLTGGPGETQYFGPGTRLLVL.

V and J are TRBV4-1 and TRBJ1-4, with D hard to call. The CDR3 consists of 15 residues. CDR1 MGHRA and CDR2 YSYEKL come from the germline V gene. Trimming took off 4 bases at V and 5 bases at J, with 14 bases between the two ends. Written as DNA, the CDR3 is TGCGCCAGCAGCCGCGGACTGATTTCGAATGAAAAACTGTTTTTT. Residues: CASSRGLISNEKLFF.

This clone was seen once. CDR3 loop: CASSGGSSNQPQHF. The DNA for the CDR3 is TGTGCCAGCTCAGGGGGCTCGAGCAATCAGCCCCAGCATTTT. The V gene is TRBV18, the J gene TRBJ1-5; weak D call: TRBD1 (6 bases). Germline values: CDR1 KGHSH, CDR2 LQKENI. This CDR3 has 14 residues. V lost 5 bases and J 1 base, leaving 9 bases between the germline ends.

The chain uses TRBV11-1 and TRBJ1-1, with D perhaps matching TRBD1 (5 bases). There are 15 residues in the CDR3. V dropped 1 base and J dropped 0 bases, with 9 bases sitting between them. CDR1 is SGHAT, CDR2 FQDESV, per germline (reference sequence). CDR3 sequence reads: CASSLETELNTEAFF. CDR3 sequence (DNA): TGTGCCAGCAGCTTAGAGACAGAATTGAACACTGAAGCTTTCTTT.

This clone was picked up one time. The rearrangement uses TRBV29-1 and TRBJ2-3; D ambiguous. In germline, CDR1 is SQVTM, CDR2 ANQGSEA. The CDR3 is made up of 12 amino acids. V lost 3 bases, J lost 2 bases, and 6 bases lay in between. The CDR3 sequence is CSVEPPTDTQYF. For the CDR3, the DNA is TGCAGCGTTGAGCCCCCCACAGATACGCAGTATTTT.

The chain links TRBV6-5 to TRBJ1-3; D might be TRBD1 (5 bases). The CDR3 has 14 amino acids. Trimming stripped 6 bases from V and 7 bases from J, with 16 bases between. Germline CDR1 MNHEY, CDR2 SVGAGI. CDR3 protein: CASRPEGVGNTIYF. The CDR3 bases are TGTGCCAGCAGGCCGGAAGGGGTGGGGAACACCATATATTTT.

The chain is built from TRBV6-5 and TRBJ1-4; no definite D call. Per germline, CDR1 MNHEY and CDR2 SVGAGI. This CDR3 is 16 amino acids long. V was cut by 4 bases and J by 0 bases, with 12 bases left in between. The CDR3 DNA reads TGTGCCAGCAGTTCCCGGGGTACTGCAACTAATGAAAAACTGTTTTTT. This sequence encodes CASSSRGTATNEKLFF.

V gene TRBV28 combines with J gene TRBJ2-7; 11 nucleotides align to TRBD1. CDR3 length: 12 amino acids. The germline CDR1 and CDR2 sequences are MDHEN and SYDVKM. Germline trimming cut 11 bases from V and 6 bases from J; bases unmatched to any gene: 6. In DNA, the CDR3 is TGTGCCCACGGGACAGGGGGGACCGAGCAGTACTTC. This translates into CAHGTGGTEQYF.

This clone came up a few times. The genes are TRBV28 and TRBJ2-7; no reliable D call. V gave up 8 bases and J gave up 1 base, with 18 bases separating them. CDR3 length equals 15 residues. Germline V gene sequence: CDR1 MDHEN, CDR2 SYDVKM. CDR3 DNA: TGTGCCAGCTCTGGTTGGCGCTTCCTTTCCTACGAGCAGTACTTC. It codes for CASSGWRFLSYEQYF.

This chain connects TRBV2 to TRBJ1-3, with TRBD1 matching over 7 bases. The germline gives CDR1 SNHLY, CDR2 FYNNEI. CDR3 size: 14 residues. Losses at the gene ends were 7 bases for V and 2 bases for J; bases not matched to a gene: 5. The CDR3 here is CASNPQGAGNTIYF. In DNA, the CDR3 is TGTGCCAGCAACCCGCAGGGGGCTGGAAACACCATATATTTT.

The V and J genes are TRBV6-5 and TRBJ1-2, with 8 bases that match TRBD1. Germline lookup yields CDR1 MNHEY and CDR2 SVGAGI. This CDR3 is built from 14 residues. With V trimmed by 6 bases and J by 5 bases, 8 bases remained unmatched. CDR3 protein: CASSQDRVYYGYTF. The CDR3 DNA is TGTGCCAGCAGCCAGGACAGGGTTTATTATGGCTACACCTTC.

The V and J genes are TRBV6-4 and TRBJ2-3; TRBD2 might be the D (5 bases). Trimming shortened V by 4 bases and J by 2 bases, and 10 bases separated the two germline ends. There are 14 residues in the CDR3. Germline lookup yields CDR1 MRHNA and CDR2 SNTAGT. The CDR3 is CASSGGRNTDTQYF. CDR3 DNA: TGTGCCAGCAGTGGCGGGCGTAACACAGATACGCAGTATTTT.